The 22 T cell receptor beta chains presented below share a single source sample, sequenced in a study of control samples from healthy donors and cancer patients. Data came from immunoSEQ multiplex PCR; TCRdb stores just in-frame clones and leaves some out. This sample yields 98,000 or so clones, of which about four fifths are seen a single time; about 10% belongs to the top ten. Source material: blood. The receptor source for this set is a woman between 25 and 40 years old in good health.

The chain couples TRBV6-5 to TRBJ1-6; TRBD1 aligns across 7 bases. CDR1 is MNHEY, CDR2 SVGAGI, per germline. V shed 6 bases and J 4 bases; nucleotides not matched to a gene: 3. The CDR3 covers 14 residues. CDR3 amino acids: CASRGTDYNSPLHF. In DNA form, the CDR3 reads TGTGCCAGCAGGGGGACAGATTATAATTCACCCCTCCACTTT.

The genes are TRBV18 and TRBJ2-7, with D possibly being TRBD2 (5 bases). The V and J ends lost 0 bases and 6 bases respectively, with 9 bases between them. CDR3 size: 13 residues. CDR1 and CDR2 (germline): KGHSH, LQKENI. The CDR3 reads CASSPPSVGEQYF. The CDR3 DNA sequence: TGTGCCAGCTCACCACCTAGCGTTGGCGAGCAGTACTTC.

This clone was counted only a few times. The rearrangement uses TRBV18 and TRBJ1-1; the D is unclear. CDR3 length: 12 amino acids. Germline V gene data show CDR1 as KGHSH and CDR2 as LQKENI. Trimming removed 6 bases from V and 5 bases from J, with 10 bases in between. CDR3 sequence reads: CASSVPGTEAFF. The DNA for the CDR3 is TGTGCCAGCTCCGTACCAGGAACTGAAGCTTTCTTT.

The V gene is TRBV7-3, the J gene TRBJ2-1; 11 bases match TRBD2. Germline V gene sequence: CDR1 SGHTA, CDR2 FQGTGA. The CDR3 extends over 16 amino acids. V was clipped by 2 bases and J by 3 bases; unmatched bases: 3. In nucleotides, the CDR3 is TGTGCCAGCAGCTTATCGCTAGCGGGGGGCTACAATGAGCAGTTCTTC. This sequence encodes CASSLSLAGGYNEQFF.

This clone occurred once. V usage is TRBV19 and J usage is TRBJ1-3, with D possibly TRBD1 on 5 matching bases. This CDR3 contains 16 residues. Trimming removed 3 bases from V and 8 bases from J, with 20 bases in between. Germline CDR1 is LNHDA and CDR2 is SQIVND (reference sequence). Here the CDR3 reads CASSIPSGRGADTIYF. The CDR3 DNA reads TGTGCCAGTAGTATTCCCTCGGGACGAGGAGCGGACACCATATATTTT.

V and J are TRBV5-6 and TRBJ1-2, with D uncertain. Germline V gene lookup returns CDR1 SGHDT and CDR2 YYEEEE. This CDR3 region has 15 residues. The ends were cut back, 1 base at V and 0 bases at J, with 10 bases in the middle. The CDR3 sequence: CASSLKGGSNYGYTF. CDR3 nucleotide sequence: TGTGCCAGCAGCTTGAAGGGCGGATCTAACTATGGCTACACCTTC.

The chain carries TRBV11-2 and TRBJ2-5, with 10 bases identical to TRBD2. CDR3 size: 16 residues. The germline gives CDR1 SGHAT, CDR2 FQNNGV. Trimming removed 1 base from V and 0 bases from J; junction bases left unmatched: 2. CDR3 in amino acids: CASSLGGLANQETQYF. CDR3 DNA sequence: TGTGCCAGCAGCTTAGGGGGACTAGCGAACCAAGAGACCCAGTACTTC.

This clone has a handful of counts. CDR3 DNA: TGTGCCAGCAGCCAAGTCTTACCTCAGGGCTACGAGCAGTACTTC. Amino acid sequence: CASSQVLPQGYEQYF. J is TRBJ2-7 and V is TRBV3-1 (or the pseudogene TRBV3-2); D is perhaps TRBD1 (5 bases). Germline V gene lookup returns CDR1 LGHDT and CDR2 YNNKEL (reference sequence). Trimming removed 1 base at V and 3 bases at J, with 13 bases between. The CDR3 sequence is 15 residues long.

The J gene is TRBJ2-7, the V gene TRBV11-2; D is unclear. CDR1 and CDR2 (germline): SGHAT, FQNNGV. There are 13 residues in the CDR3. Trimming pared 3 bases from V and 6 bases from J, leaving 12 bases between. CDR3 in amino acids: CASSFVGMGEQYF. In DNA, the CDR3 is TGTGCCAGCAGCTTTGTGGGGATGGGCGAGCAGTACTTC. Drawing the rest from reference TRBV11-2 and TRBJ2-7, the complete variable domain is EAGVAQSPRYKIIEKRQSVAFWCNPISGHATLYWYQQILGQGPKLLIQFQNNGVVDDSQLPKDRFSAERLKGVDSTLKIQPAKLEDSAVYLCASSFVGMGEQYFGPGTRLTVT.

The rearrangement uses TRBV7-9 and TRBJ2-1, with 10 bases that match TRBD2. V dropped 5 bases and J dropped 9; count of bases not matched to a gene: 13. CDR1 SEHNR and CDR2 FQNEAQ come from the germline V gene (reference sequence). This CDR3 region has 16 residues. Written as DNA, the CDR3 is TGTGCCAGCAGCCTATCCGGGGAGCGGGGGGGCGGTGAGCAGTTCTTC. The encoded protein is CASSLSGERGGGEQFF.

This chain joins TRBV30 and TRBJ1-1, with D perhaps matching TRBD1 (6 bases). Per the germline V gene, CDR1 is GTSNPN and CDR2 is SVGIG (reference sequence). The CDR3 sequence is 17 residues long. V was shortened by 0 bases and J by 1 base, with 18 bases between the two germline ends. Here the CDR3 reads CAWSVPDRSRWNTEAFF. CDR3 nucleotide sequence: TGTGCCTGGAGTGTACCCGACAGGTCCAGATGGAACACTGAAGCTTTCTTT.

The chain couples TRBV18 to TRBJ1-1; 10 positions match TRBD1. Germline V gene data show CDR1 as KGHSH and CDR2 as LQKENI. The CDR3 totals 18 residues. V lost 7 bases and J lost 1; bases outside the gene matches: 15. Written as DNA, the CDR3 is TGTGCCAGCTTGTCGGATGGGACAGGGGCCCCTAGGAACACTGAAGCTTTCTTT. Protein sequence: CASLSDGTGAPRNTEAFF.

This chain links TRBV5-1 with TRBJ1-3; D not resolved. CDR3 length: 14 residues. The germline CDR1 and CDR2 sequences are SGHRS and YFSETQ. Trimming took off 4 bases at V and 2 bases at J, with 10 bases between the two ends. The CDR3 region is CASSVETPGNTIYF. The DNA for the CDR3 is TGCGCCAGCAGCGTAGAGACTCCTGGAAACACCATATATTTT.

The V gene is TRBV4-3, the J gene TRBJ1-1; tentatively, D is TRBD1 (6 bases). Deletions cut 0 bases from V and 6 bases from J, with 8 bases between. The CDR3 totals 13 residues. Germline lookup yields CDR1 LGHNA and CDR2 YSLEER. CDR3 residues: CASSQEQGPEAFF. The CDR3 DNA follows: TGCGCCAGCAGCCAAGAACAGGGCCCTGAAGCTTTCTTT.

This chain connects TRBV12-5 to TRBJ1-3, with D uncertain. The germline gives CDR1 LGHNT, CDR2 FRNRAP. V was pared by 1 base and J by 0 bases, with 19 bases between. There are 19 residues in the CDR3. CDR3 nucleotides: TGTGCTAGTGGTTTGGAAAGACCGGACCGGGCCAACTCTGGAAACACCATATATTTT. Its translation: CASGLERPDRANSGNTIYF.

CDR3 sequence: CASRRGAANYGYTF. CDR3 bases: TGTGCCAGCAGACGCGGGGCAGCTAACTATGGCTACACCTTC. J is TRBJ1-2 and V is TRBV5-6, with D possibly matching TRBD1 (5 bases). Germline CDR1 SGHDT, CDR2 YYEEEE. Between the trimmed V and J ends, which lost 5 bases and 0 bases, there was a span of 11 bases. This CDR3 contains 14 residues.

The chain uses TRBV6-2 or TRBV6-3 and TRBJ2-1, with 11 bases aligning to TRBD2. Germline-derived CDR1 and CDR2 are MNHEY and SVGEGT. The CDR3 has 18 residues. V was clipped by 5 bases and J by 8 bases; unmatched bases: 17. The CDR3 protein is CASSRRLNSGGASDEQFF. Here the CDR3 DNA reads TGTGCCAGCAGTCGGCGTTTGAATAGCGGGGGGGCGAGCGATGAGCAGTTCTTC.

J is TRBJ1-1 and V is TRBV5-6; 7 bases align to TRBD1. The junction had 13 bases not matched to a gene; V was cut back by 7 bases and J by 7 bases. The CDR3 covers 14 residues. Germline V gene lookup returns CDR1 SGHDT and CDR2 YYEEEE. CDR3 in DNA: TGTGCCAGCGGTGAGACAGGGATAAAAATTGAAGCTTTCTTT. Protein sequence: CASGETGIKIEAFF.

A few counts support this clone. This sequence joins TRBV19 and TRBJ2-2; D possibly corresponds to TRBD1 (5 bases). Germline loops: CDR1 LNHDA, CDR2 SQIVND (reference sequence). The length of the CDR3 is 13 residues. V was pared by 6 bases and J by 5 bases, with 10 bases between. CDR3 sequence (DNA): TGTGCCAGTAGCCCAGGGTGGACCGGGGAGCTGTTTTTT. As protein: CASSPGWTGELFF.

This chain joins TRBV18 and TRBJ2-3; 7 nucleotides align to TRBD1. The germline CDR1 and CDR2 sequences are KGHSH and LQKENI. The CDR3 runs 16 residues. V lost 1 base, J lost 0 bases, and 4 bases stayed unmatched. CDR3 protein: CASSPRTGSSTDTQYF. CDR3 nucleotides: TGTGCCAGCTCACCACGGACAGGTTCTAGCACAGATACGCAGTATTTT.

The V and J genes are TRBV6-6 and TRBJ1-1; 10 positions match TRBD1. Germline V gene data show CDR1 as MNHNY and CDR2 as SVGAGI (reference sequence). V trimming: 6 bases; J trimming: 5 bases; junction bases outside the gene matches: 3. The CDR3 totals 13 residues. The CDR3 DNA reads TGTGCCAGCAGGGGACAGGGGTTTACTGAAGCTTTCTTT. Residues: CASRGQGFTEAFF.

V and J are TRBV7-2 and TRBJ2-3; a weak D match, TRBD2 (6 bases). The CDR3 is 15 amino acids. CDR1 SGHTA and CDR2 FQGNSA come from the germline V gene. V was clipped by 4 bases and J by 1 base, with 12 bases between them. The CDR3 sequence: CASSSSGLRTDTQYF. DNA for the CDR3: TGTGCCAGCAGCTCCTCGGGACTCCGCACAGATACGCAGTATTTT.